This TCR beta chain appears in the sequencing data of a study of beta chain features in type 1 diabetes. Study observations and caveats: Type 1 diabetes patients showed a moderate but significant shortening of TCRB CDR3s in all four CD4+ subsets.

This clone was seen a handful of times. The antigen is unknown. This CDR3 contains 14 residues. Germline CDR1 SGHRS, CDR2 YFSETQ. The J segment lost 5 bases and the V segment lost 3 bases, leaving 6 bases of the junction unmatched. Markers CD45RO/CCR7/CD25/CD127/CD95/CD27 served to sort CD4+ naive, central memory, regulatory and stem cell-like memory cells. Of the isolated RNA, all was reverse transcribed, and so the sequenced material was expressed TCRB transcripts. Only in-frame clones appear in the TCRdb table, and some are missing; sequencing was by immunoSEQ multiplex PCR. The sample gives 640,000 or so clones, about an eighth of which show up once; less than 0.025% is in the top ten.

The sequenced material came from naive CD4+ T cells from blood. The J gene is TRBJ1-1, the V gene TRBV5-1; 8 bases are a match to TRBD1. This TCR was recovered from a man younger than 35 with type 1 diabetes. As DNA, the CDR3 is TGCGCCAGCAGCTACGGACAGGGATTAACTGAAGCTTTCTTT. It yields the protein CASSYGQGLTEAFF. The complete variable domain, with remaining parts taken from reference TRBV5-1 and TRBJ1-1, reads KAGVTQTPRYLIKTRGQQVTLSCSPISGHRSVSWYQQTPGQGLQFLFEYFSETQRNKGNFPGRFSGRQFSNSRSEMNVSTLELGDSALYLCASSYGQGLTEAFFGQGTRLTVV.